These T cell receptor beta chains were read from a single sample in a study of Ad26.COV2.S vaccination and SARS-CoV-2 variants. Produced via immunoSEQ multiplex PCR; TCRdb's table is partial and in-frame only. The table has over 250,000 clones, about 90% seen once. The sequencing used peripheral blood, collected in a trial of Ad26.COV2.S vaccine versus placebo. The receptors were gathered from a person aged 18-60 years who received the Ad26.COV2.S COVID-19 vaccine or a placebo. The CDR3 runs from the conserved cysteine through the conserved F or W. Each record gives: V gene, D gene, clone size, J gene, CDR3 DNA, CDR3 protein. A D gene is named only where the DNA matches it firmly. Part of the rows lack a size; the others show once, few, many or a class for expanded clones.

v_gene: TRBV6-5
d_gene: .
abundance: .
j_gene: TRBJ2-1
CDR3nt: TGTGCCACCAGGTGGGGAAATGAGCAGTTCTTC
CDR3aa: CATRWGNEQFF

v_gene: TRBV5-1
d_gene: .
abundance: .
j_gene: TRBJ2-7
CDR3nt: TGCGCCAGCAGGGACTCACCGGGACACCCCTACGAGCAGTACTTC
CDR3aa: CASRDSPGHPYEQYF

v_gene: TRBV7-9
d_gene: .
abundance: .
j_gene: TRBJ1-1
CDR3nt: TGTGCCAGCAGCGGGGGGATTTCAGAGGCTTTCTTT
CDR3aa: CASSGGISEAFF

v_gene: TRBV10-3
d_gene: .
abundance: .
j_gene: TRBJ1-1
CDR3nt: TGTGCCATCAAGCAGCTACATAACACTGAAGCTTTCTTT
CDR3aa: CAIKQLHNTEAFF

v_gene: TRBV12-3/TRBV12-4
d_gene: .
abundance: .
j_gene: TRBJ2-2
CDR3nt: TGTGCCAGCAGTCCGAGCGGGTCCGGGGAGCTGTTTTTT
CDR3aa: CASSPSGSGELFF

v_gene: TRBV10-3
d_gene: TRBD1
abundance: .
j_gene: TRBJ1-5
CDR3nt: TGTGCCATCAGTGAGGGGACAGGCAATCAGCCCCAGCATTTT
CDR3aa: CAISEGTGNQPQHF

v_gene: TRBV21-1
d_gene: .
abundance: .
j_gene: TRBJ1-2
CDR3nt: TGTGCCAGCAGCAAAGTGCAAAAGACAGGGGGAGATGACTATGGCTACACCTTC
CDR3aa: CASSKVQKTGGDDYGYTF

v_gene: TRBV28
d_gene: .
abundance: .
j_gene: TRBJ2-5
CDR3nt: TGTGCCAGCAGGACAGGACAAGAGACCCAGTACTTC
CDR3aa: CASRTGQETQYF

v_gene: TRBV6-5
d_gene: TRBD1
abundance: .
j_gene: TRBJ1-6
CDR3nt: TGTGCCAGCAGTCGACAGGGAGTTTCACCCCTCCACTTT
CDR3aa: CASSRQGVSPLHF

v_gene: TRBV7-8
d_gene: .
abundance: .
j_gene: TRBJ2-3
CDR3nt: TGTGCCAGCAGCCGACTAGGTCCAGATACGCAGTATTTT
CDR3aa: CASSRLGPDTQYF

v_gene: TRBV5-4
d_gene: TRBD1
abundance: .
j_gene: TRBJ2-7
CDR3nt: TGTGCCAGCAGCCAGACAGGGAGCTCCTACGAGCAGTACTTC
CDR3aa: CASSQTGSSYEQYF

v_gene: TRBV10-1
d_gene: TRBD1
abundance: .
j_gene: TRBJ1-2
CDR3nt: TGCGCCAGCAGGGCTCCGGACAGGACCCCAAACTATGGCTACACCTTC
CDR3aa: CASRAPDRTPNYGYTF

v_gene: TRBV6-5
d_gene: TRBD1
abundance: .
j_gene: TRBJ1-2
CDR3nt: TGTGCCAGCAGGGCCGGGACAGGGAACTATGGCTACACCTTC
CDR3aa: CASRAGTGNYGYTF

v_gene: TRBV3-1/TRBV3-2
d_gene: TRBD2
abundance: .
j_gene: TRBJ2-7
CDR3nt: TGTGCCAGCAGCCAAGGGGGGGGAGGGTCGACCTACGAGCAGTACTTC
CDR3aa: CASSQGGGGSTYEQYF

v_gene: TRBV15
d_gene: TRBD2
abundance: .
j_gene: TRBJ2-4
CDR3nt: TGTGCCACCAGCAGAGATCTGGGAGCGGGAGATGACGACATTCAGTACTTC
CDR3aa: CATSRDLGAGDDDIQYF

v_gene: TRBV5-1
d_gene: .
abundance: .
j_gene: TRBJ2-2
CDR3nt: TGCGCCAGCAGCAGAGGGGCCGGGAGCACCGGGGAGCTGTTTTTT
CDR3aa: CASSRGAGSTGELFF

v_gene: TRBV5-4
d_gene: .
abundance: .
j_gene: TRBJ2-2
CDR3nt: TGTGCCAGCAGCTCCTGGGACACCGGGGAGCTGTTTTTT
CDR3aa: CASSSWDTGELFF

v_gene: TRBV5-1
d_gene: TRBD1
abundance: .
j_gene: TRBJ1-1
CDR3nt: TGCGCCAGCAGCTCGGGGACAGGGGGCACTGAAGCTTTCTTT
CDR3aa: CASSSGTGGTEAFF

v_gene: TRBV19
d_gene: TRBD1
abundance: .
j_gene: TRBJ2-2
CDR3nt: TGTGCCAGTAGTAAGGGACAGTACACCGGGGAGCTGTTTTTT
CDR3aa: CASSKGQYTGELFF

v_gene: TRBV4-3
d_gene: .
abundance: .
j_gene: TRBJ1-3
CDR3nt: TGCGCCAGCAGCCCCCGGGGCTCTGGAAACACCATATATTTT
CDR3aa: CASSPRGSGNTIYF

v_gene: TRBV7-3
d_gene: .
abundance: .
j_gene: TRBJ1-1
CDR3nt: TGTGCCAGCAGCGGAGGGCTGAACACTGAAGCTTTCTTT
CDR3aa: CASSGGLNTEAFF

v_gene: TRBV6-4
d_gene: TRBD1
abundance: .
j_gene: TRBJ1-2
CDR3nt: TGTGCCAGCAGTGACTCGAGTATTATCGGGACAGGGCAATATGGCTACACCTTC
CDR3aa: CASSDSSIIGTGQYGYTF

v_gene: TRBV3-1/TRBV3-2
d_gene: .
abundance: once
j_gene: TRBJ1-3
CDR3nt: TGTGCCAGCAGTGAGACCAACGGAAACACCATATATTTT
CDR3aa: CASSETNGNTIYF

v_gene: TRBV20-1
d_gene: TRBD2
abundance: .
j_gene: TRBJ2-1
CDR3nt: TGCAGTGCTGGTAGCGGGACTGAGCAGTTCTTC
CDR3aa: CSAGSGTEQFF

v_gene: TRBV6-1
d_gene: TRBD1
abundance: .
j_gene: TRBJ2-4
CDR3nt: TGTGCCAGCAGTGAACGTGAACAGGGGGCCGGCATTCAGTACTTC
CDR3aa: CASSEREQGAGIQYF

v_gene: TRBV27
d_gene: .
abundance: .
j_gene: TRBJ2-7
CDR3nt: TGTGCCAGCAGTTTATCCGGGACCCTCAAGGTCGAGCAGTACTTC
CDR3aa: CASSLSGTLKVEQYF

v_gene: TRBV29-1
d_gene: TRBD2
abundance: .
j_gene: TRBJ2-1
CDR3nt: TGCAGCGTTGAAGATCAACATAAGCGGGAGTGGGTCAATGAGCAGTTCTTC
CDR3aa: CSVEDQHKREWVNEQFF

v_gene: TRBV19
d_gene: .
abundance: once
j_gene: TRBJ1-4
CDR3nt: TGTGCCAGTAGTACGGGCAGTACTAATGAAAAACTGTTTTTT
CDR3aa: CASSTGSTNEKLFF

v_gene: TRBV27
d_gene: TRBD2
abundance: few
j_gene: TRBJ2-7
CDR3nt: TGTGCCAGCAGTTTAGGCGGGGGGGTCTCCTACGAGCAGTACTTC
CDR3aa: CASSLGGGVSYEQYF

v_gene: TRBV13
d_gene: TRBD1
abundance: .
j_gene: TRBJ2-3
CDR3nt: TGTGCCAGCAGCCAGGGACAGGGGGCTGGTAATACGCAGTATTTT
CDR3aa: CASSQGQGAGNTQYF

v_gene: TRBV3-1/TRBV3-2
d_gene: .
abundance: many
j_gene: TRBJ2-1
CDR3nt: TGTGCCAGCAGCAAGGACACTTACAATGAGCAGTTCTTC
CDR3aa: CASSKDTYNEQFF

v_gene: TRBV3-1/TRBV3-2
d_gene: TRBD1
abundance: .
j_gene: TRBJ2-2
CDR3nt: TGTGCCAGCAGGCGCGGACAGGCCGTCGTCGGGGAGCTGTTTTTT
CDR3aa: CASRRGQAVVGELFF

v_gene: TRBV18
d_gene: TRBD2
abundance: .
j_gene: TRBJ2-5
CDR3nt: TGTGCCAGCTCACCACCTTCAGCCCTAGCGGGAGATCTCCAAGAGACCCAGTACTTC
CDR3aa: CASSPPSALAGDLQETQYF

v_gene: TRBV4-3
d_gene: TRBD1
abundance: .
j_gene: TRBJ2-1
CDR3nt: TGCGCCAGCAGCCGGGTGTCGAGGGGGCCGCCCTACAATGAGCAGTTCTTC
CDR3aa: CASSRVSRGPPYNEQFF

v_gene: TRBV30
d_gene: .
abundance: .
j_gene: TRBJ2-5
CDR3nt: TGTGCCTGGGCCATTTGGGCAAAAGAGACCCAGTACTTC
CDR3aa: CAWAIWAKETQYF

v_gene: TRBV9
d_gene: .
abundance: .
j_gene: TRBJ2-1
CDR3nt: TGTGCCAGCAGCGTAGAAGGCTGGGGCGGTTACAATGAGCAGTTCTTC
CDR3aa: CASSVEGWGGYNEQFF

v_gene: TRBV27
d_gene: .
abundance: .
j_gene: TRBJ1-1
CDR3nt: TGTGCCAGCAGTCCTATCCGCCCAACAGGGATTACTGAAGCTTTCTTT
CDR3aa: CASSPIRPTGITEAFF

v_gene: TRBV5-1
d_gene: TRBD1
abundance: .
j_gene: TRBJ2-1
CDR3nt: TGCGCCAGCAGCCTGACCGGGACAGGGGACTACAATGAGCAGTTCTTC
CDR3aa: CASSLTGTGDYNEQFF

v_gene: TRBV2
d_gene: .
abundance: .
j_gene: TRBJ2-2
CDR3nt: TGTGCCAGCAGTGAATTAGCGGCGAACACCGGGGAGCTGTTTTTT
CDR3aa: CASSELAANTGELFF

v_gene: TRBV2
d_gene: .
abundance: .
j_gene: TRBJ2-1
CDR3nt: TGTGCCAGCAGTGAAGGTCTAGCTCCACATGAGCAGTTCTTC
CDR3aa: CASSEGLAPHEQFF

v_gene: TRBV6-5
d_gene: TRBD1
abundance: .
j_gene: TRBJ1-1
CDR3nt: TGTGCCAGCAGTAACACCGGGACAGGGGTCACTGAAGCTTTCTTT
CDR3aa: CASSNTGTGVTEAFF

v_gene: TRBV6-4
d_gene: TRBD1
abundance: .
j_gene: TRBJ1-3
CDR3nt: TGTGCCAGCATGGTGACAGGGGGCGACAGAGGAAACACCATATATTTT
CDR3aa: CASMVTGGDRGNTIYF

v_gene: TRBV6-6
d_gene: .
abundance: .
j_gene: TRBJ1-1
CDR3nt: TGTGCCAGCAGTTACTTGAATTTCGCTGAAGCTTTCTTT
CDR3aa: CASSYLNFAEAFF

v_gene: TRBV27
d_gene: .
abundance: .
j_gene: TRBJ1-3
CDR3nt: TGTGCCAGCAGTTTCTCCCGGGCTGCCGGAAACACCATATATTTT
CDR3aa: CASSFSRAAGNTIYF

v_gene: TRBV7-2
d_gene: .
abundance: .
j_gene: TRBJ1-5
CDR3nt: TGTGCCAGCAGCTTAGTGTCAGGAATGGACCAGCCCCAGCATTTT
CDR3aa: CASSLVSGMDQPQHF

v_gene: TRBV30
d_gene: .
abundance: .
j_gene: TRBJ1-5
CDR3nt: TGTGCCTGGAGCCCCCTAGGGTATGGGAGCAATCAGCCCCAGCATTTT
CDR3aa: CAWSPLGYGSNQPQHF

v_gene: TRBV5-1
d_gene: TRBD1
abundance: .
j_gene: TRBJ2-5
CDR3nt: TGCGCCAGCAGCACCGGGACAGGGGTTGGGGAGACCCAGTACTTC
CDR3aa: CASSTGTGVGETQYF

v_gene: TRBV2
d_gene: TRBD1
abundance: .
j_gene: TRBJ1-2
CDR3nt: TGTGCCAGCAGTGCCCCCTCCGGGACAGGAGGCTACACCTTC
CDR3aa: CASSAPSGTGGYTF

v_gene: TRBV4-1
d_gene: .
abundance: .
j_gene: TRBJ2-3
CDR3nt: TGCGCCAGCAGCCACCGGGACAACGGCCCAGATACGCAGTATTTT
CDR3aa: CASSHRDNGPDTQYF

v_gene: TRBV25-1
d_gene: .
abundance: .
j_gene: TRBJ1-6
CDR3nt: TGTGCCAGCAGCCGACAGGATAATTCACCCCTCCACTTT
CDR3aa: CASSRQDNSPLHF